The 7 T cell receptor beta chains given below trace back to one sample, sequenced in a study of cytomegalovirus exposure and HLA in healthy donors. This PCR relied on a set of 60 Vbeta primers and 13 Jbeta primers. Sequenced by immunoSEQ multiplex PCR; TCRdb stores in-frame clones only, minus some. Of 100,000 or so clones in the sample, 60% to 85% were seen once. Material for sequencing was PBMCs. These receptors came from a man between 50 and 59 years old in good health and CMV-seronegative.

The rearrangement links TRBV6-1 to TRBJ2-6; TRBD1 agrees at 11 bases. The CDR3 consists of 16 residues. Germline CDR1 MNHNS, CDR2 SASEGT. J gave up 8 bases and V 0 bases, and 3 bases lay outside the gene matches. CDR3 nucleotide sequence: TGTGCCAGCAGTGAAGCCGGGACAGGGGGGACCAACGTCCTGACTTTC. Protein product: CASSEAGTGGTNVLTF.

This clone turned up a few times. The V call is TRBV10-2, the J call TRBJ2-5; TRBD2 agrees at 8 bases. Germline V gives CDR1 WSHSY, CDR2 SAAADI. V lost 10 bases to trimming and J lost 3 bases; unmatched junction nucleotides: 10. This CDR3 has 14 amino acids. DNA for the CDR3: TGCGCCACGGACGGGGGGGCTCATAAAGAGACCCAGTACTTC. Translating it yields CATDGGAHKETQYF.

This clone appeared once. The chain combines TRBV7-3 with TRBJ2-3; D is ambiguous. The CDR3 is 14 amino acids. Trimming took 3 bases from V and 0 from J, leaving 7 bases between them. The germline CDR1 and CDR2 sequences are SGHTA and FQGTGA. CDR3 sequence (DNA): TGTGCCAGCAGCTTTGCGGCTAGCACAGATACGCAGTATTTT. Its protein product is CASSFAASTDTQYF.

This chain joins TRBV5-1 and TRBJ2-7; 8 nucleotides agree with TRBD2. Germline CDR1 reads SGHRS; CDR2 reads YFSETQ. The CDR3 contains 16 residues. J gave up 4 bases and V 6 bases, and 15 bases lay outside the gene matches. The CDR3 nucleotides are TGCGCCAGCACCATGGGAAGCGGGAGTACTAGTTACGAGCAGTACTTC. This gives the protein CASTMGSGSTSYEQYF. Using reference TRBV5-1 and TRBJ2-7 for the parts outside the CDR3, the full variable domain is KAGVTQTPRYLIKTRGQQVTLSCSPISGHRSVSWYQQTPGQGLQFLFEYFSETQRNKGNFPGRFSGRQFSNSRSEMNVSTLELGDSALYLCASTMGSGSTSYEQYFGPGTRLTVT.

The genes are TRBV6-1 and TRBJ1-5, with a tentative D call TRBD1 (5 bases). Germline CDR1 MNHNS, CDR2 SASEGT. The CDR3 spans 16 residues. V lost 4 bases to trimming and J lost 0 bases, with 13 bases between them. CDR3 coding DNA: TGTGCCAGCAGTGTAGGGCAGGGCTATAGCAATCAGCCCCAGCATTTT. The encoded protein is CASSVGQGYSNQPQHF.

The rearrangement joins TRBV5-6 to TRBJ1-2; unclear D gene. The CDR3 extends over 17 amino acids. CDR1 and CDR2 from the germline V gene are SGHDT and YYEEEE. The germline V and J ends were trimmed by 4 bases and 4 bases, with 23 bases remaining between them. The CDR3 sequence: CASSVPGSNKRSYGYTF. The CDR3, as DNA: TGTGCCAGCAGCGTCCCGGGTTCGAATAAGAGGAGCTATGGCTACACCTTC.

The genes are TRBV19 and TRBJ2-7; a possible D gene is TRBD1 (6 bases). Trimming shortened V by 5 bases and J by 2 bases, and 10 bases separated the two germline ends. The CDR3 has 13 amino acids. The germline gives CDR1 LNHDA, CDR2 SQIVND (reference sequence). CDR3 residues: CASSLDRTYEQYF. The CDR3 DNA sequence: TGTGCCAGTAGTCTGGACAGAACCTACGAGCAGTACTTC.